The TCR beta chain described here comes from a study of blood T cell repertoires in COVID-19. Whole-study context: The United States, Italy and Spain were the sources of the acute and convalescent COVID-19 samples. T cells, B-cell-depleted T cells, or PBMCs provided the cDNA or gDNA that served as material.

The assay was immunoSEQ multiplex PCR, and TCRdb's table has in-frame clones only and misses some. The sample includes some 150,000 clones, roughly nine tenths seen only once; the top ten take approximately 3.5%. The germline gives CDR1 GTSNPN, CDR2 SVGIG (reference sequence). CDR3 length equals 14 residues. Between the trimmed V and J ends, which lost 1 base and 8 bases, there was a span of 15 bases. The receptor's source is a man aged 70 or older with acute or convalescent COVID-19. The sequenced sample was peripheral blood. V is TRBV30 and J is TRBJ2-1, with D perhaps TRBD1 (6 bases). The CDR3 coding sequence is TGTGCCTGGAGTGATCGAGGATCAGGGGATGAGCAGTTCTTC. It is translated as CAWSDRGSGDEQFF.